The 20 T cell receptor beta chains in this list originate from one sample, sequenced in a study of regulatory and conventional T cells in RAG deficiency. Blood CD4+ CD25-low CD127-high conventional T cells supplied the genomic DNA template. Here immunoSEQ multiplex PCR was the method, and the copy in TCRdb shows in-frame clones only, minus some. The data hold more than 7,000 clones, with just under 95% observed a single time. The sample taken for sequencing was CD4+ effector T cells sorted from blood. These receptors originate from a human donor with RAG deficiency presenting as severe combined immunodeficiency.

The chain links TRBV5-6 to TRBJ2-7; D remains ambiguous. The germline V gene encodes CDR1 SGHDT and CDR2 YYEEEE. Trimming cost V 2 bases and J 5 bases, with 8 bases left between them. The CDR3 has 12 residues. The CDR3 DNA reads as TGTGCCAGCAGCTTTAAACGGGACGAGCAGTACTTC. As protein: CASSFKRDEQYF.

J is TRBJ2-3 and V is TRBV12-5, with TRBD1 matching over 8 bases. Unmatched junction bases numbered 2, after V lost 3 bases and J lost 6 bases. This CDR3 is built from 13 residues. The germline V gene encodes CDR1 LGHNT and CDR2 FRNRAP. The DNA for the CDR3 is TGTGCTAGTGGTTTTCAGGGGGCGGATACGCAGTATTTT. Translation gives CASGFQGADTQYF.

This chain connects TRBV7-2 to TRBJ2-5, with D perhaps matching TRBD2 (6 bases). Germline CDR1 reads SGHTA; CDR2 reads FQGNSA. With 5 bases removed from V and 5 bases from J, the gap between germline ends came to 12 bases. This CDR3 region has 13 residues. This CDR3 is CASSAGTKETQYF. The CDR3 DNA sequence: TGTGCCAGCAGCGCGGGGACGAAGGAGACCCAGTACTTC. Together with reference TRBV7-2 and TRBJ2-5, the CDR3 gives the full variable domain: GAGVSQSPSNKVTEKGKDVELRCDPISGHTALYWYRQSLGQGLEFLIYFQGNSAPDKSGLPSDRFSAERTGGSVSTLTIQRTQQEDSAVYLCASSAGTKETQYFGPGTRLLVL.

The CDR3 nucleotides are TGTGCCAGCAGCTCCCACAGGGGGCTCGAGACCCAGTACTTC. Translation: CASSSHRGLETQYF. The chain recombines TRBV7-2 with TRBJ2-5; 9 nucleotides agree with TRBD1. This CDR3 has 14 residues. CDR1 is SGHTA, CDR2 FQGNSA, per germline. The V gene end was trimmed by 4 bases and the J gene end by 5 bases; junction bases not matched to a gene: 5.

The rearrangement links TRBV7-2 to TRBJ2-1, with 9 bases fitting TRBD1. CDR3 size: 17 residues. Losses at the gene ends were 2 bases for V and 4 bases for J; bases not matched to a gene: 9. The germline CDR1 and CDR2 sequences are SGHTA and FQGNSA. This chain's CDR3 is CASSLHSPGTGYNEQFF. The CDR3 bases are TGTGCCAGCAGCTTACACAGCCCCGGGACAGGGTACAATGAGCAGTTCTTC.

This chain links TRBV12-5 with TRBJ2-6, with D possibly being TRBD1 or TRBD2 (5 bases each). Germline CDR1 reads LGHNT; CDR2 reads FRNRAP. There are 12 residues in the CDR3. The CDR3 spells CARGEGANVLTF. The CDR3 DNA reads as TGTGCCCGAGGGGAGGGGGCCAACGTCCTGACTTTC.

V and J are TRBV28 and TRBJ1-3; D remains ambiguous. The CDR3 contains 14 residues. Germline assignment: CDR1 MDHEN and CDR2 SYDVKM. With 6 bases removed from V and 0 bases from J, the gap between germline ends came to 9 bases. This CDR3 is CASRGRYSGNTIYF. CDR3 in DNA: TGTGCCAGCAGGGGCCGCTACTCTGGAAACACCATATATTTT.

J is TRBJ1-2 and V is TRBV7-2; unclear D gene. CDR3 length equals 12 residues. Germline CDR1 SGHTA, CDR2 FQGNSA. V lost 5 bases, J lost 4 bases, and 8 bases lay in between. CDR3 nucleotide sequence: TGTGCCAGCAGCCTCCGAAGCTATGGCTACACCTTC. It codes for CASSLRSYGYTF.

This rearrangement joins TRBV7-2 to TRBJ1-1; maybe TRBD1 (5 bases). The germline V and J ends were trimmed by 5 bases and 0 bases, with 10 bases remaining between them. Germline CDR1 and CDR2: SGHTA and FQGNSA. The CDR3 has 14 residues. CDR3 region: CASSLRVLNTEAFF. The CDR3 nucleotides are TGTGCCAGCAGCCTCAGGGTCTTGAACACTGAAGCTTTCTTT.

The rearrangement uses TRBV5-1 and TRBJ2-5; TRBD2 matches 14 bases. The CDR3 is 16 amino acids. The J segment lost 4 bases and the V segment lost 2 bases, leaving 4 bases of the junction unmatched. Per the germline V gene, CDR1 is SGHRS and CDR2 is YFSETQ. The DNA for the CDR3 is TGCGCCAGCAGCTTCCGACTAGCGGGAGGGAGAGAGACCCAGTACTTC. Protein: CASSFRLAGGRETQYF.

CDR3: CASSQGGQETQYF. CDR3 nucleotide sequence: TGCGCCAGCAGCCAGGGGGGGCAAGAGACCCAGTACTTC. This sequence joins TRBV5-1 and TRBJ2-5, with D possibly being TRBD1 or TRBD2 (7 bases each). Germline CDR1 SGHRS, CDR2 YFSETQ. The CDR3 consists of 13 residues. V lost 4 bases and J 2 bases, leaving 9 bases between the germline ends.

V usage is TRBV10-3 and J usage is TRBJ2-1; D may be TRBD1 (6 bases). The V gene's germline CDR1 is ENHRY and CDR2 SYGVKD. This CDR3 has 13 amino acids. Trimming cost V 0 bases and J 12 bases, with 12 bases left between them. In nucleotides, the CDR3 is TGTGCCATCAGTGAGTCGGACGGACAGAGGCAGTTCTTC. Translation gives CAISESDGQRQFF.

V and J are TRBV20-1 and TRBJ2-5, with D possibly being TRBD1 (7 bases). Trimming removed 4 bases from V and 5 bases from J, with 8 bases in between. Germline assignment: CDR1 DFQATT and CDR2 SNEGSKA (reference sequence). The CDR3 totals 11 residues. DNA for the CDR3: TGCAGTGCTACAGGGGGGGAGACCCAGTACTTC. This codes for CSATGGETQYF.

The chain couples TRBV6-1 to TRBJ1-4; D remains ambiguous. V shed 0 bases and J shed 3 bases, with 8 bases lying between them. The germline CDR1 and CDR2 sequences are MNHNS and SASEGT. CDR3 size: 15 residues. As DNA, the CDR3 is TGTGCCAGCAGTGAAGCGCAAGGACCTAATGAAAAACTGTTTTTT. Protein sequence: CASSEAQGPNEKLFF.

This clone was seen only a few times. The genes are TRBV5-4 and TRBJ2-2, with TRBD2 matching 13 bases. This CDR3 contains 16 residues. Germline CDR1 and CDR2: SGHNT and YYREEE (reference sequence). V dropped 3 bases and J dropped 6; count of bases not matched to a gene: 5. The CDR3 bases are TGTGCCAGCAGCTCCCGACTAGCGGGAGGTGCCGGGGAGCTGTTTTTT. Its protein product is CASSSRLAGGAGELFF.

The chain links TRBV19 to TRBJ2-3; D may be TRBD1 (5 bases). V lost 1 base to trimming and J lost 5 bases, with 7 bases between them. Looked up from germline, CDR1 is LNHDA and CDR2 is SQIVND (reference sequence). The CDR3 spans 13 residues. In nucleotides, the CDR3 is TGTGCCAGTAGTATAGGCAGGGTAGATACGCAGTATTTT. This encodes CASSIGRVDTQYF.

The chain recombines TRBV9 with TRBJ2-3, with 8 bases aligning to TRBD1. The J segment lost 1 base and the V segment lost 2 bases, leaving 0 bases of the junction unmatched. CDR1 SGDLS and CDR2 YYNGEE come from the germline V gene. This CDR3 is built from 14 residues. CDR3 residues: CASSVGQGTDTQYF. Written as DNA, the CDR3 is TGTGCCAGCAGCGTGGGACAGGGCACAGATACGCAGTATTTT.

The V call is TRBV28, the J call TRBJ2-3; D unresolved. Deletions cut 2 bases from V and 0 bases from J, with 6 bases between. This CDR3 contains 14 residues. The V gene's germline CDR1 is MDHEN and CDR2 SYDVKM. CDR3 residues: CASSLLGSTDTQYF. CDR3 coding DNA: TGTGCCAGCAGTTTACTCGGGAGCACAGATACGCAGTATTTT.

The chain uses TRBV25-1 and TRBJ2-1, with D perhaps assigned TRBD1 or TRBD2 (5 bases each). Germline CDR1 reads MGHDK; CDR2 reads SYGVNS. V lost 0 bases and J lost 10, with 13 bases in between. This CDR3 has 14 amino acids. CDR3 coding DNA: TGTGCCAGCAGTGAATATGGCCGGGGCGGAGAGCAGTTCTTC. This gives the protein CASSEYGRGGEQFF. Supplemented by reference TRBV25-1 and TRBJ2-1, the full variable domain reads EADIYQTPRYLVIGTGKKITLECSQTMGHDKMYWYQQDPGMELHLIHYSYGVNSTEKGDLSSESTVSRIRTEHFPLTLESARPSHTSQYLCASSEYGRGGEQFFGPGTRLTVL.

This clone has a single count. This rearrangement joins TRBV7-3 to TRBJ2-3; 10 positions match TRBD1. The CDR3 runs to 15 residues. CDR1 is SGHTA and CDR2 is FQGTGA in the germline V gene. V lost 5 bases, J lost 1 base, and 3 bases stayed unmatched. CDR3 protein: CASSDGTGGTDTQYF. The CDR3 bases are TGTGCCAGCAGCGACGGGACAGGGGGCACAGATACGCAGTATTTT. The full variable domain, completed using reference TRBV7-3 and TRBJ2-3, is GAGVSQTPSNKVTEKGKYVELRCDPISGHTALYWYRQSLGQGPEFLIYFQGTGAADDSGLPNDRFFAVRPEGSVSTLKIQRTERGDSAVYLCASSDGTGGTDTQYFGPGTRLTVL.